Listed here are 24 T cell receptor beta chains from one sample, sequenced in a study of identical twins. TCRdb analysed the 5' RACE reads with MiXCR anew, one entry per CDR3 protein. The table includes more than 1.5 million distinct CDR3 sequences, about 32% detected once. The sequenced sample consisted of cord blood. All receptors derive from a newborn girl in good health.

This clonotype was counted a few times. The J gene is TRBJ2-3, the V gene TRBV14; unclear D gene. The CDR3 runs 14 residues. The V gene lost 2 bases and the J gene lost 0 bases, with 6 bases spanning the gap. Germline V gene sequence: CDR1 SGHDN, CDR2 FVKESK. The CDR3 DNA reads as TGTGCCAGCAGCCAACAGCGCAGCACAGATACGCAGTATTTT. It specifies CASSQQRSTDTQYF.

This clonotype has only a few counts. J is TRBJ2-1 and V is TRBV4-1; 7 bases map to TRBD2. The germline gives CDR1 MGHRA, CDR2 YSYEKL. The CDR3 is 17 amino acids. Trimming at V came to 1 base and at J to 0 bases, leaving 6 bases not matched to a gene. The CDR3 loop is CASSQGRGVNSYNEQFF. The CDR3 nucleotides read TGCGCCAGCAGCCAAGGCCGGGGGGTAAACTCCTACAATGAGCAGTTCTTC.

In nucleotides, the CDR3 is TGCGCCAGCAGCTTCCAACTAGAGACACAGCAGTACTTC. Protein sequence: CASSFQLETQQYF. The rearrangement joins TRBV5-1 to TRBJ2-1, with D tentatively TRBD2 (5 bases). Near its end, the DNA agrees better with TRBJ2-7, so the J call may be wrong. Germline V gene sequence: CDR1 SGHRS, CDR2 YFSETQ. This CDR3 spans 13 amino acids.

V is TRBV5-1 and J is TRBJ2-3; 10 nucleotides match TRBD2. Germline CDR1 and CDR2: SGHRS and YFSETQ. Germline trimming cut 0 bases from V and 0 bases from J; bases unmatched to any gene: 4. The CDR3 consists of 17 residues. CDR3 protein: CASSLALAGASTDTQYF. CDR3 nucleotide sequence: TGCGCCAGCAGCTTGGCCCTAGCGGGGGCGAGCACAGATACGCAGTATTTT.

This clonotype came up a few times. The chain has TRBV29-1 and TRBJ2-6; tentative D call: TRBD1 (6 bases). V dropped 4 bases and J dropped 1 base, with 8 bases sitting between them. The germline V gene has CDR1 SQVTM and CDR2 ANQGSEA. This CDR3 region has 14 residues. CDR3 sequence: CSVGGLSGANVLTF. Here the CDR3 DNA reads TGCAGCGTTGGGGGGCTTTCTGGGGCCAACGTCCTGACTTTC.

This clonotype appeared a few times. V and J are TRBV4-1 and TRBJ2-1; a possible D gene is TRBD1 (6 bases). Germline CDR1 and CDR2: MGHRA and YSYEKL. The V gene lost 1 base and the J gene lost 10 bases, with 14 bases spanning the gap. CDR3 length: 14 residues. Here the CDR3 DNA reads TGCGCCAGCAGCCAAGTCGTCTCGCAGGGGGAGCAGTTCTTC. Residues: CASSQVVSQGEQFF.

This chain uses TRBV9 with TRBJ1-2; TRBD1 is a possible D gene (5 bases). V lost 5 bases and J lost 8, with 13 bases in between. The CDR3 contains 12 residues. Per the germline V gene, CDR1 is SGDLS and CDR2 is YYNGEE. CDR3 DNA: TGTGCCAGCAGGAGCCTCAGGGAGGGCTACACCTTC. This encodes CASRSLREGYTF. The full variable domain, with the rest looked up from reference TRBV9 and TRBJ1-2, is DSGVTQTPKHLITATGQRVTLRCSPRSGDLSVYWYQQSLDQGLQFLIQYYNGEERAKGNILERFSAQQFPDLHSELNLSSLELGDSALYFCASRSLREGYTFGSGTRLTVV.

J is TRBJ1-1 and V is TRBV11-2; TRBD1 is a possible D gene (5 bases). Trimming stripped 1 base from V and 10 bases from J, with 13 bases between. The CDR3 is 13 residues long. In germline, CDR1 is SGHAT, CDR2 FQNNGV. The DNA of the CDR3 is TGTGCCAGCAGCTTAGGGTGGGGGGTCGGAGCTTTCTTT. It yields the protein CASSLGWGVGAFF.

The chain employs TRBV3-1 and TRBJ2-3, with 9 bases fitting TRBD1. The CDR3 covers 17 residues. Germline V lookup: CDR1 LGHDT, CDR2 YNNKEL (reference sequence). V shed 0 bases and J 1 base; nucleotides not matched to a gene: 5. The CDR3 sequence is CASSQDPNRGRTDTQYF. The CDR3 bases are TGTGCCAGCAGCCAAGACCCGAACAGGGGGCGCACAGATACGCAGTATTTT.

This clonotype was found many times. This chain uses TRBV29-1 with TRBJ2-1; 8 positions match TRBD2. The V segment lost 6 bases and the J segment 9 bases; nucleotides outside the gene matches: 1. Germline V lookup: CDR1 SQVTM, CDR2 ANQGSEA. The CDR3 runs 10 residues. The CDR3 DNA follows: TGCAGCGTCGGACTAGCTGAGCAGTTCTTC. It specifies CSVGLAEQFF.

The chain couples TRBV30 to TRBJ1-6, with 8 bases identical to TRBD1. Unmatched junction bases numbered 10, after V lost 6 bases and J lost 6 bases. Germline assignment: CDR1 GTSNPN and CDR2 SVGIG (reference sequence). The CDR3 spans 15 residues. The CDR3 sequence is CACSFRTGTNSPLHF. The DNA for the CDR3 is TGTGCCTGCTCCTTTAGGACAGGGACTAATTCACCCCTCCACTTT. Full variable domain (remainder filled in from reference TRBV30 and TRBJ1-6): SQTIHQWPATLVQPVGSPLSLECTVEGTSNPNLYWYRQAAGRGLQLLFYSVGIGQISSEVPQNLSASRPQDRQFILSSKKLLLSDSGFYLCACSFRTGTNSPLHFGNGTRLTVT.

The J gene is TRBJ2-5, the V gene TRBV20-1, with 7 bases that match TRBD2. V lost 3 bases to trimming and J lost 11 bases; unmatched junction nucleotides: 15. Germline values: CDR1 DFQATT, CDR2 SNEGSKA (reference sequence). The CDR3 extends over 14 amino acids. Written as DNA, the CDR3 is TGCAGTGCTAGGGGGGGGAGAAGGGTAAATGAGCAGTACTTC. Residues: CSARGGRRVNEQYF.

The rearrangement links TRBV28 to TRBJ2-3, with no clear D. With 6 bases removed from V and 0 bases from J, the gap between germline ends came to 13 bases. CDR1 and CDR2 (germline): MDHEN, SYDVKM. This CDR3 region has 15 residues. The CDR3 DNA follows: TGTGCCAGCAGCCCGACGTGGCTTAGCACAGATACGCAGTATTTT. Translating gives CASSPTWLSTDTQYF.

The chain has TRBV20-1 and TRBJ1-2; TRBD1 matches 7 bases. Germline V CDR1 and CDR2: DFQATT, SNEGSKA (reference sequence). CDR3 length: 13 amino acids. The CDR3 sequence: CTTPEGANYGYTF. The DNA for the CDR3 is TGCACCACCCCGGAGGGGGCGAACTATGGCTACACCTTC.

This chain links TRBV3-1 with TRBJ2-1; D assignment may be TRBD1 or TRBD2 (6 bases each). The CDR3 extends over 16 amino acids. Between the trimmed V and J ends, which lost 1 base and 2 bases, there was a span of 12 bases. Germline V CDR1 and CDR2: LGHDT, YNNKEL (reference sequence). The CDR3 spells CASSQVGRGPYNEQFF. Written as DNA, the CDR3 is TGTGCCAGCAGCCAAGTTGGCCGGGGGCCCTACAATGAGCAGTTCTTC.

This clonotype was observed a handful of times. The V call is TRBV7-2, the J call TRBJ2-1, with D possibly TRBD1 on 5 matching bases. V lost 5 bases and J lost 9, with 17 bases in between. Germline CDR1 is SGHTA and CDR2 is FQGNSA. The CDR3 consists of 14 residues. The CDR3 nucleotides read TGTGCCAGCAGCCGAGACAGATCTTGGGGTGAGCAGTTCTTC. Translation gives CASSRDRSWGEQFF. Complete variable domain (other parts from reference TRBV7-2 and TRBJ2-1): GAGVSQSPSNKVTEKGKDVELRCDPISGHTALYWYRQSLGQGLEFLIYFQGNSAPDKSGLPSDRFSAERTGGSVSTLTIQRTQQEDSAVYLCASSRDRSWGEQFFGPGTRLTVL.

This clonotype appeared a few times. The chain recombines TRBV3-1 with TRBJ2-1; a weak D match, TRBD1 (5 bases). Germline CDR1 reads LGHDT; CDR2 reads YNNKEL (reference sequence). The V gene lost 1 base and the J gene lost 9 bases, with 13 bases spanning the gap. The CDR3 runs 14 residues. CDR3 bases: TGTGCCAGCAGCCAAGCCAGGGAAGGGCGTGAGCAGTTCTTC. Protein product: CASSQAREGREQFF.

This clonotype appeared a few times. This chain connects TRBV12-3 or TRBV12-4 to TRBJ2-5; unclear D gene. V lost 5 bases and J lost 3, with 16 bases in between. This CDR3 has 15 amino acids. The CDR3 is CASSPPDGGKETQYF. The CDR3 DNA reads TGTGCCAGCAGTCCCCCGGATGGCGGAAAAGAGACCCAGTACTTC.

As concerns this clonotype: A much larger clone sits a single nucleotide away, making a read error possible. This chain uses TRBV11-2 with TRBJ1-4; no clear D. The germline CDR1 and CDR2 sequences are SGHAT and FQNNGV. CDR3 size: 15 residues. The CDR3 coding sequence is TGTGCCAGCAGCTTAGTGGGGTCAACTAATGAAAAACCGTTTTTT. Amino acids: CASSLVGSTNEKPFF. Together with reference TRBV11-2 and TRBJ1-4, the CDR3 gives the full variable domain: EAGVAQSPRYKIIEKRQSVAFWCNPISGHATLYWYQQILGQGPKLLIQFQNNGVVDDSQLPKDRFSAERLKGVDSTLKIQPAKLEDSAVYLCASSLVGSTNEKPFFGSGTQLSVL.

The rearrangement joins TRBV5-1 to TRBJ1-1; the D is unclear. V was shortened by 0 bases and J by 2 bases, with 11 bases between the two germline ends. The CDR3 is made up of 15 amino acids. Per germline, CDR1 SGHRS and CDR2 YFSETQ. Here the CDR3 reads CASSLGRNFNTEAFF. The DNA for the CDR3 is TGCGCCAGCAGCTTGGGACGGAACTTTAACACTGAAGCTTTCTTT.

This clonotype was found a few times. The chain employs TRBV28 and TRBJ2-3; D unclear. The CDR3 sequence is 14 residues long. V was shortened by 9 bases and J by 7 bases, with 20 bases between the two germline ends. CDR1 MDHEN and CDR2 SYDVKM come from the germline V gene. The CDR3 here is CARETFKPSHTQYF. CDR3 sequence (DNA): TGTGCCAGGGAAACATTCAAGCCCTCCCATACGCAGTATTTT. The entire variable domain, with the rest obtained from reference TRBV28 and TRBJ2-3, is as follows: DVKVTQSSRYLVKRTGEKVFLECVQDMDHENMFWYRQDPGLGLRLIYFSYDVKMKEKGDIPEGYSVSREKKERFSLILESASTNQTSMYLCARETFKPSHTQYFGPGTRLTVL.

CDR3 residues: CASSVGVDSYEQYF. In nucleotides, the CDR3 is TGTGCCAGCAGCGTAGGAGTGGATTCCTACGAGCAGTACTTC. The V and J genes are TRBV9 and TRBJ2-7; the D is unclear. Trimming removed 0 bases at V and 1 base at J, with 8 bases between. Germline loops: CDR1 SGDLS, CDR2 YYNGEE. The CDR3 is made up of 14 amino acids. Complete variable domain (other parts from reference TRBV9 and TRBJ2-7): DSGVTQTPKHLITATGQRVTLRCSPRSGDLSVYWYQQSLDQGLQFLIQYYNGEERAKGNILERFSAQQFPDLHSELNLSSLELGDSALYFCASSVGVDSYEQYFGPGTRLTVT.

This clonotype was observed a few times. The CDR3 spells CASSLTYRTSGANVLTF. The DNA of the CDR3 is TGTGCCAGCAGTCTCACTTATAGGACAAGCGGGGCCAACGTCCTGACTTTC. V usage is TRBV12-3 or TRBV12-4 and J usage is TRBJ2-6; D possibly corresponds to TRBD1 (5 bases). Trimming stripped 5 bases from V and 4 bases from J, with 18 bases between. The length of the CDR3 is 17 residues.

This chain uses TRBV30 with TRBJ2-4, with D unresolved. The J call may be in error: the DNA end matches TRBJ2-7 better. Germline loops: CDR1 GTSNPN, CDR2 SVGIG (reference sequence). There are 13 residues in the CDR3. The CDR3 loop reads CAWRPYLSYEQYF. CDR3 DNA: TGTGCCTGGAGACCCTACCTAAGCTACGAGCAGTACTTC.